Listed below are T cell receptor beta chains from one sample, sequenced in a study of cytomegalovirus exposure and HLA in healthy donors. The protocol was immunoSEQ multiplex PCR, while the TCRdb copy is restricted to in-frame clones and leaves out a portion. The sample lists under 150,000 clones; about 80% were seen once. The sample taken for sequencing was PBMCs. Source of these receptors: a woman aged 40 to 55 in good health and CMV-seronegative. Both conserved end residues are part of each CDR3. D genes are given only for firm matches. A row's size may be missing; if present it is once, few, many or a size class.

v_call: TRBV6-4; j_call: TRBJ2-3; d_call: NA; clone_size: NA; cdr3_nt: TGTGCCAGCAGGGCGAGTTGCAGGGGTGGCACAGATACGCAGTATTTT; cdr3_aa: CASRASCRGGTDTQYF
v_call: TRBV19; j_call: TRBJ1-1; d_call: NA; clone_size: NA; cdr3_nt: TGTGCCAGTAGTATAACAGTGAACACTGAAGCTTTCTTT; cdr3_aa: CASSITVNTEAFF
v_call: TRBV27; j_call: TRBJ2-7; d_call: TRBD2; clone_size: NA; cdr3_nt: TGTGCCAGCAGCCGAGGACTAGCAGGCCTTGGCTACGAGCAGTACTTC; cdr3_aa: CASSRGLAGLGYEQYF
v_call: TRBV5-5; j_call: TRBJ2-3; d_call: NA; clone_size: few; cdr3_nt: TGTGCCAGCAGCTTAGACAGGGACTTTTACACAGATACGCAGTATTTT; cdr3_aa: CASSLDRDFYTDTQYF
v_call: TRBV5-4; j_call: TRBJ2-4; d_call: NA; clone_size: NA; cdr3_nt: TGTGCCAGCAGCCCATTACGAGGGACAAGCATTCAGTACTTC; cdr3_aa: CASSPLRGTSIQYF
v_call: TRBV9; j_call: TRBJ1-4; d_call: NA; clone_size: NA; cdr3_nt: TGTGCCAGCAGCGTCCCCTTGGCCAGAACCCCAACTAATGAAAAACTGTTTTTT; cdr3_aa: CASSVPLARTPTNEKLFF
v_call: TRBV19; j_call: TRBJ2-7; d_call: TRBD1; clone_size: NA; cdr3_nt: TGTGCCAGTAGCCGGGACAGGGCGTCCTACGAGCAGTACTTC; cdr3_aa: CASSRDRASYEQYF
v_call: TRBV9; j_call: TRBJ1-4; d_call: NA; clone_size: NA; cdr3_nt: TGTGCCAGCAGCGTCGGGGTTCAAAATGAAAAACTGTTTTTT; cdr3_aa: CASSVGVQNEKLFF
v_call: TRBV10-1; j_call: TRBJ1-3; d_call: NA; clone_size: NA; cdr3_nt: TGCGCCAGACGCCAAAGGGGTCACTCTGGAAACACCATATATTTT; cdr3_aa: CARRQRGHSGNTIYF
v_call: TRBV21-1; j_call: TRBJ1-4; d_call: NA; clone_size: NA; cdr3_nt: TGTGCCAGCTTACTTATCAGGGTTAGGGAAAAACTGTTTTTT; cdr3_aa: CASLLIRVREKLFF
v_call: TRBV29-1; j_call: TRBJ1-5; d_call: NA; clone_size: NA; cdr3_nt: TGCAGCGTCGCCGGACAGCAAAATCAGCCCCAGCATTTT; cdr3_aa: CSVAGQQNQPQHF
v_call: TRBV7-2; j_call: TRBJ2-3; d_call: NA; clone_size: NA; cdr3_nt: TGTGCCAGCAGCTCCTACACAGATACGCAGTATTTT; cdr3_aa: CASSSYTDTQYF
v_call: TRBV4-2; j_call: TRBJ2-1; d_call: NA; clone_size: NA; cdr3_nt: TGTGCCAGCAGCCAGTTGGGACACAACAATGAGCAGTTCTTC; cdr3_aa: CASSQLGHNNEQFF
v_call: TRBV7-9; j_call: TRBJ1-4; d_call: NA; clone_size: NA; cdr3_nt: TGTGCCAGCAGCTTAGAGGGGGAAAAACTGTTTTTT; cdr3_aa: CASSLEGEKLFF
v_call: TRBV12-5; j_call: TRBJ2-5; d_call: TRBD2; clone_size: NA; cdr3_nt: TGTGCTAGTGGTTTGGGACTAGCGGGACGGGGGGAGACCCAGTACTTC; cdr3_aa: CASGLGLAGRGETQYF
v_call: TRBV7-8; j_call: TRBJ1-1; d_call: TRBD1; clone_size: NA; cdr3_nt: TGTGCCAGTACGGGACAGGGGGCCTTGAACACTGAAGCTTTCTTT; cdr3_aa: CASTGQGALNTEAFF